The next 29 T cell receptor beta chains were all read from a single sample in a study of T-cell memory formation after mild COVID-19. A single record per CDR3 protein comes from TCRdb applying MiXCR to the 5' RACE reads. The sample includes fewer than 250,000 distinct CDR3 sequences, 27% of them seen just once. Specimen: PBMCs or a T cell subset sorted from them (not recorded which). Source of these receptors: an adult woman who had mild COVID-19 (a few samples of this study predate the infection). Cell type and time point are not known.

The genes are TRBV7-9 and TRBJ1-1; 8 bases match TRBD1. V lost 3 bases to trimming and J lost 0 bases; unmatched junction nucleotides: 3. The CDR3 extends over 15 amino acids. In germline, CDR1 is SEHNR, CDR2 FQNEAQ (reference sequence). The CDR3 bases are TGTGCCAGCAGCTTCCGGACAGGGCTGAACACTGAAGCTTTCTTT. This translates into CASSFRTGLNTEAFF.

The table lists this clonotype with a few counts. CDR3: CASSRGQGNEQFF. CDR3 nucleotides: TGCGCCAGCAGCCGTGGACAGGGCAATGAGCAGTTCTTC. The chain employs TRBV4-1 and TRBJ2-1; 8 nucleotides agree with TRBD1. J gave up 6 bases and V 4 bases, and 2 bases lay outside the gene matches. CDR3 length: 13 amino acids. Germline V gene sequence: CDR1 MGHRA, CDR2 YSYEKL.

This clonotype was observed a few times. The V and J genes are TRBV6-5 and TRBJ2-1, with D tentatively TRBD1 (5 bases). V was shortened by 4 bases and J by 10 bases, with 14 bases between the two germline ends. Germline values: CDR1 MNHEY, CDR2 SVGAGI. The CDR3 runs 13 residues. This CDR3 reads CASSSDTGGEQFF. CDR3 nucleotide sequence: TGTGCCAGCAGTTCCGATACAGGTGGCGAGCAGTTCTTC.

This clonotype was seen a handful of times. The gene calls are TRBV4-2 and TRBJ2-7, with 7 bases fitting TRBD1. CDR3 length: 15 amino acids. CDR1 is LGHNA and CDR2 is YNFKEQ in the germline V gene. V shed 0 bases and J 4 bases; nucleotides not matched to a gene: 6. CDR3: CASSQDSRGPYEQYF. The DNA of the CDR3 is TGTGCCAGCAGCCAAGATTCGAGGGGGCCTTACGAGCAGTACTTC.

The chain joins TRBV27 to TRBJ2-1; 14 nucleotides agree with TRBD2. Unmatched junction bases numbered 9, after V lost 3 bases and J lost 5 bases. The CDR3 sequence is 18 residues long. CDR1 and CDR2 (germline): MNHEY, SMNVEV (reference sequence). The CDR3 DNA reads TGTGCCAGCAGTTTTCGACTAGCGGGAGGGCATCCTAACAATGAGCAGTTCTTC. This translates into CASSFRLAGGHPNNEQFF.

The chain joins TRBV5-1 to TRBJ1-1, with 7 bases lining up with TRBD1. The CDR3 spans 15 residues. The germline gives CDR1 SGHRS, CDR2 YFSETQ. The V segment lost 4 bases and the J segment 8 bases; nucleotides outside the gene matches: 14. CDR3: CASSPIQGITLEAFF. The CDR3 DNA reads TGCGCCAGCAGCCCCATACAGGGGATCACATTAGAAGCTTTCTTT.

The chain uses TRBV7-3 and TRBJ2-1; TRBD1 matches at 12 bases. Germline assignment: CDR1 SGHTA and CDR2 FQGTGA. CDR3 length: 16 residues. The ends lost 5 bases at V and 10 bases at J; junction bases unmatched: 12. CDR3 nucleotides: TGTGCCAGCAGCCCCATCCCGGGACAGGGGGCTCGGGAGCAGTTCTTC. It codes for CASSPIPGQGAREQFF.

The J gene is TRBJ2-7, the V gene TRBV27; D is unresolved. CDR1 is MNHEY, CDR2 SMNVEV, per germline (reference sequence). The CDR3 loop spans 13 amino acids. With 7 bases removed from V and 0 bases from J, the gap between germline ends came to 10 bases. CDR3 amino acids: CASISLSSYEQYF. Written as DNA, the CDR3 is TGTGCCAGCATTTCCTTAAGCTCCTACGAGCAGTACTTC.

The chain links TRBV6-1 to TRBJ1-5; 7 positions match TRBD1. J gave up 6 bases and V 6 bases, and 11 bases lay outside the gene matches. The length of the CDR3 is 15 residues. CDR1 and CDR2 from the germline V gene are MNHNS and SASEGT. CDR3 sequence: CASSHTGEGSQPQHF. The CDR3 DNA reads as TGTGCCAGCAGCCATACAGGGGAAGGTAGTCAGCCCCAGCATTTT.

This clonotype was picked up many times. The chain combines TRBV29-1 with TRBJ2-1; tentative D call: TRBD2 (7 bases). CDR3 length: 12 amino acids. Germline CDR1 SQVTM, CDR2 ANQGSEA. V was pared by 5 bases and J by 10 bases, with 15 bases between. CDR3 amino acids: CSVNRDGGEQFF. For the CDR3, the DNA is TGCAGCGTTAACAGGGACGGGGGGGAGCAGTTCTTC.

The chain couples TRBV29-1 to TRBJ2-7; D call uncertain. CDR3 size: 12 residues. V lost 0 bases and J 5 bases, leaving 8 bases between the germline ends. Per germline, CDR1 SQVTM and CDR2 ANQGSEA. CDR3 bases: TGCAGCGTTGAAGATCAAGCAAACGAGCAGTACTTC. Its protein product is CSVEDQANEQYF.

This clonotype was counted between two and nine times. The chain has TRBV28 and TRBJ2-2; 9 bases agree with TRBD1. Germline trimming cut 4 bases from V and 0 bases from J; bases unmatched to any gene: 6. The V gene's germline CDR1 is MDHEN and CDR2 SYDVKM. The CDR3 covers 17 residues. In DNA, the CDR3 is TGTGCCAGCAGTTCCCGACGGACAGGGGCGAACACCGGGGAGCTGTTTTTT. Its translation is CASSSRRTGANTGELFF.

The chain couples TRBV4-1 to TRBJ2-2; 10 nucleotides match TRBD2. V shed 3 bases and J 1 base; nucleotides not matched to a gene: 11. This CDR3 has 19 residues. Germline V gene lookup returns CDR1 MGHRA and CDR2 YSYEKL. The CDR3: CASSHVGTSAWGNTGELFF. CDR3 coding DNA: TGCGCCAGCAGCCACGTCGGGACTAGCGCTTGGGGGAACACCGGGGAGCTGTTTTTT.

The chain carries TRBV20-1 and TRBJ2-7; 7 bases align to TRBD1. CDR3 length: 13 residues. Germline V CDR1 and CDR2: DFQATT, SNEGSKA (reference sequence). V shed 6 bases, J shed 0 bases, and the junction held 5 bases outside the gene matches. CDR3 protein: CSARSGGSYEQYF. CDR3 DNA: TGCAGTGCCCGGTCAGGGGGCTCCTACGAGCAGTACTTC.

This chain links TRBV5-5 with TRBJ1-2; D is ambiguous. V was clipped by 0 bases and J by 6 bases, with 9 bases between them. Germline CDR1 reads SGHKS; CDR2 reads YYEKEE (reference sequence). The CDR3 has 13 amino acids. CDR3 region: CASSLGLKDGYTF. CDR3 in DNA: TGTGCCAGCAGCTTGGGACTGAAGGATGGCTACACCTTC.

The DNA of the CDR3 is TGTGCCAGCAGCGCCGAACAGGGGGTTTACAATGAGCAGTTCTTC. Amino acids: CASSAEQGVYNEQFF. The J gene is TRBJ2-1, the V gene TRBV9; TRBD1 matches at 8 bases. CDR3 length: 15 amino acids. The V segment lost 3 bases and the J segment 4 bases; nucleotides outside the gene matches: 6. Germline CDR1 reads SGDLS; CDR2 reads YYNGEE.

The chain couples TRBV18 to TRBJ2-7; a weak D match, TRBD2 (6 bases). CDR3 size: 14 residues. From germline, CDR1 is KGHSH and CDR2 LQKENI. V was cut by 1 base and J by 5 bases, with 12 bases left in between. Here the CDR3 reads CASSPRRGSDEQYF. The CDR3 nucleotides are TGTGCCAGCTCACCACGGAGGGGTTCCGACGAGCAGTACTTC.

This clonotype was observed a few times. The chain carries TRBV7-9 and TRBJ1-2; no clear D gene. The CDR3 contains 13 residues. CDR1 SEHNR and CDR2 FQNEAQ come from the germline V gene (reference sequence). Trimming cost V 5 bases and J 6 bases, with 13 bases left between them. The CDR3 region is CASSPPVTDGYTF. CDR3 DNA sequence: TGTGCCAGCAGCCCCCCCGTAACGGATGGCTACACCTTC. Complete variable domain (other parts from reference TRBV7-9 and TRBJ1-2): DTGVSQNPRHKITKRGQNVTFRCDPISEHNRLYWYRQTLGQGPEFLTYFQNEAQLEKSRLLSDRFSAERPKGSFSTLEIQRTEQGDSAMYLCASSPPVTDGYTFGSGTRLTVV.

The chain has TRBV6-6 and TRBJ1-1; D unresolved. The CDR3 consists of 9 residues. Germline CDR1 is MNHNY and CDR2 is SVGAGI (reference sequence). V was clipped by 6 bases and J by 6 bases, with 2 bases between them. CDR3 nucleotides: TGTGCCAGCAGCCCTGAAGCTTTCTTT. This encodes CASSPEAFF.

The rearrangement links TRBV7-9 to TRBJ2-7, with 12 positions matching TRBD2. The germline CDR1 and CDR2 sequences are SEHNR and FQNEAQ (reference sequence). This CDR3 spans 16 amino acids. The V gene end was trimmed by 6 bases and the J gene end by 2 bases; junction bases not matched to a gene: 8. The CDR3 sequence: CASRPGLAGGPYEQYF. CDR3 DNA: TGTGCCAGCAGGCCGGGACTAGCGGGTGGCCCCTACGAGCAGTACTTC.

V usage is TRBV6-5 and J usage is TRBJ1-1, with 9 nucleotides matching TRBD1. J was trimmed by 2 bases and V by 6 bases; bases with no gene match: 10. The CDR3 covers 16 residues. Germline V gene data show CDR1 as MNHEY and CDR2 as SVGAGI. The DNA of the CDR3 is TGTGCCAGCAGACGGACAGGGGTGGGACTTAACACTGAAGCTTTCTTT. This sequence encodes CASRRTGVGLNTEAFF.

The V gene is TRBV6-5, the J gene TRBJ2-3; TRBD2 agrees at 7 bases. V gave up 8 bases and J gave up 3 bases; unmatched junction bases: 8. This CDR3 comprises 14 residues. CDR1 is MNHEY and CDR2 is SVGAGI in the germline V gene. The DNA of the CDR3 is TGTGCCAGCCGGGGGGAGGGATTAACAGATACGCAGTATTTT. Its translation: CASRGEGLTDTQYF.

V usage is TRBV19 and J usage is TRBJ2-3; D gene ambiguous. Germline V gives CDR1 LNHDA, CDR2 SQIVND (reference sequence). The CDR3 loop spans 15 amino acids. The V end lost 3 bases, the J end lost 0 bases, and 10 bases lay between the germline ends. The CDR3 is CASSITVSSTDTQYF. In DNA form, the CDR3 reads TGTGCCAGTAGTATTACGGTTTCTAGCACAGATACGCAGTATTTT.

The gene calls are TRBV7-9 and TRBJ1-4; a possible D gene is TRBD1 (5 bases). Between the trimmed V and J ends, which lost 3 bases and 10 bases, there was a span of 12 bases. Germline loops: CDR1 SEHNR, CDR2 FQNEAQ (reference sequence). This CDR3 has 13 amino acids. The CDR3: CASSFKPGVKLFF. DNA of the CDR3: TGTGCCAGCAGCTTCAAGCCGGGGGTAAAACTGTTTTTT.

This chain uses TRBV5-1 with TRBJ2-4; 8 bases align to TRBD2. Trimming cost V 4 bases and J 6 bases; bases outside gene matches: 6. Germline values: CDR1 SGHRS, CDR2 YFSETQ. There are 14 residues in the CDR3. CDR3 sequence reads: CASSPGGAVNIQYF. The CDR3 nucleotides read TGCGCCAGCAGCCCCGGGGGGGCGGTAAACATTCAGTACTTC.

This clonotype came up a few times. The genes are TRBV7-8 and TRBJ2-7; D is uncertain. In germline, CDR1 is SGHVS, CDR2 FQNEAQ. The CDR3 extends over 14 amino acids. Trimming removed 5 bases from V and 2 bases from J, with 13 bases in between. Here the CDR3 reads CASSGDILAYEQYF. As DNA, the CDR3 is TGTGCCAGCAGCGGAGACATACTTGCCTACGAGCAGTACTTC. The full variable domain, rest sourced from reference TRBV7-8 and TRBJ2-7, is GAGVSQSPRYKVAKRGQDVALRCDPISGHVSLFWYQQALGQGPEFLTYFQNEAQLDKSGLPSDRFFAERPEGSVSTLKIQRTQQEDSAVYLCASSGDILAYEQYFGPGTRLTVT.

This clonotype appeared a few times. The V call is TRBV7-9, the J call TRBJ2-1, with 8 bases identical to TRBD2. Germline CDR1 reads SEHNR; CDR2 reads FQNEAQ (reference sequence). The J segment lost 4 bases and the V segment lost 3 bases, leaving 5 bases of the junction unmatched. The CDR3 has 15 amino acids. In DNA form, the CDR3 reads TGTGCCAGCAGCTTTGCGGGAGGAGTGTACAATGAGCAGTTCTTC. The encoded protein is CASSFAGGVYNEQFF. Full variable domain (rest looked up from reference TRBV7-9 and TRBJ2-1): DTGVSQNPRHKITKRGQNVTFRCDPISEHNRLYWYRQTLGQGPEFLTYFQNEAQLEKSRLLSDRFSAERPKGSFSTLEIQRTEQGDSAMYLCASSFAGGVYNEQFFGPGTRLTVL.

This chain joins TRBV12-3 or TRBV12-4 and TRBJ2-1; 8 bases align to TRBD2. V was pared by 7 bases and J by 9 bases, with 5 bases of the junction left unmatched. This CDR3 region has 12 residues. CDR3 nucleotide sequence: TGTGCCAGCAACGGACTAGCTGCTGAGCAGTTCTTC. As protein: CASNGLAAEQFF.

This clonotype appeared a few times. CDR3 protein: CATQPTGVLFYEQYF. In DNA form, the CDR3 reads TGTGCCACCCAACCGACGGGTGTCCTTTTCTACGAGCAGTACTTC. V gene TRBV6-5 combines with J gene TRBJ2-7; D gene ambiguous. From germline, CDR1 is MNHEY and CDR2 SVGAGI. V shed 10 bases and J shed 3 bases, with 22 bases lying between them. The CDR3 is 15 residues long.